These 11 T cell receptor beta chains came from one sample sequenced in a study of radiotherapy plus CTLA-4 blockade in lung cancer. This table comes from immunoSEQ multiplex PCR, and its TCRdb copy is limited to in-frame clones, with some not included. The data show approximately 77,000 clones, approximately 84% seen once. The sequencing here drew on peripheral blood, taken from a patient treated with radiotherapy plus ipilimumab. The receptors here all came from a human donor with non-small cell lung cancer who had stable disease on radiotherapy plus ipilimumab.

This clone has a single count. This sequence joins TRBV7-8 and TRBJ1-6, with a weak D call TRBD1 (5 bases). Germline V gene sequence: CDR1 SGHVS, CDR2 FQNEAQ. The CDR3 loop spans 17 amino acids. V dropped 1 base and J dropped 4 bases, with 14 bases sitting between them. The CDR3 DNA follows: TGTGCCAGCAGCTTAGGTTTCCGGGGGAATTATAATTCACCCCTCCACTTT. Residues: CASSLGFRGNYNSPLHF.

In regard to this clone: At one of its ends the junction is not consistent with the germline gene, which may arise from a read error. The genes are TRBV7-7 and TRBJ2-5; D is unclear. Germline V lookup: CDR1 SSHAT, CDR2 FNYEAQ (reference sequence). This CDR3 spans 14 amino acids. The CDR3 DNA sequence: TGTGCTAGCAGCTTAAGTCGGACCTCGGAGACCCAGTACTTC. As protein: CASSLSRTSETQYF.

V usage is TRBV5-1 and J usage is TRBJ2-2; D possibly corresponds to TRBD1 (5 bases). The CDR3 totals 14 residues. The V and J ends lost 1 base and 6 bases respectively, with 10 bases between them. Germline V gene data show CDR1 as SGHRS and CDR2 as YFSETQ. CDR3 loop: CASSLKSGSGELFF. The DNA of the CDR3 is TGCGCCAGCAGCTTGAAGTCAGGGTCCGGGGAGCTGTTTTTT.

The chain joins TRBV4-2 to TRBJ2-3; 10 bases align to TRBD2. J lost 11 bases, V lost 0 bases, and 8 bases had no gene match. The CDR3 sequence is 15 residues long. Germline CDR1 reads LGHNA; CDR2 reads YNFKEQ. CDR3 DNA sequence: TGTGCCAGCAGCCAAGAAGGGGCTAGCGGGGGAAGGCAGTATTTT. Translating gives CASSQEGASGGRQYF.

The table lists this clone with a few counts. V gene TRBV14 combines with J gene TRBJ1-6; no definite D call. The CDR3 contains 14 residues. Germline V gene sequence: CDR1 SGHDN, CDR2 FVKESK. V was clipped by 0 bases and J by 7 bases, with 7 bases between them. CDR3 in amino acids: CASSQDLRNSPLHF. Written as DNA, the CDR3 is TGTGCCAGCAGCCAAGATCTTAGAAATTCACCCCTCCACTTT.

This clone was recorded a few times. This chain connects TRBV6-5 to TRBJ2-2, with D unclear. Between the trimmed V and J ends, which lost 2 bases and 6 bases, there was a span of 16 bases. CDR1 MNHEY and CDR2 SVGAGI come from the germline V gene. The CDR3 extends over 16 amino acids. Here the CDR3 reads CASSYGGLGWAGELFF. The CDR3 nucleotides are TGTGCCAGCAGTTACGGTGGGTTGGGGTGGGCCGGGGAGCTGTTTTTT.

The chain couples TRBV9 to TRBJ2-1; 7 positions agree with TRBD2. This CDR3 is built from 16 residues. Trimming removed 4 bases from V and 0 bases from J; junction bases left unmatched: 7. CDR1 is SGDLS, CDR2 YYNGEE, per germline. The DNA for the CDR3 is TGTGCCAGCAGCCCGGGGGGAATTACCTCCTACAATGAGCAGTTCTTC. The encoded protein is CASSPGGITSYNEQFF.

The V gene is TRBV5-4, the J gene TRBJ2-7; perhaps TRBD2 as D (6 bases). This CDR3 contains 15 residues. CDR1 is SGHNT and CDR2 is YYREEE in the germline V gene (reference sequence). V dropped 1 base and J dropped 3 bases, with 14 bases sitting between them. The CDR3 sequence: CASSLQPGRIYEQYF. The CDR3 DNA follows: TGTGCCAGCAGCTTGCAACCGGGGAGGATCTACGAGCAGTACTTC.

This chain links TRBV5-4 with TRBJ2-3, with no clear D. The CDR3 extends over 13 amino acids. The V and J ends lost 2 bases and 4 bases respectively, with 8 bases between them. CDR1 is SGHNT, CDR2 YYREEE, per germline (reference sequence). The CDR3 coding sequence is TGTGCCAGCAGCTTCGACCCCCCAGATACGCAGTATTTT. It yields the protein CASSFDPPDTQYF.

The V call is TRBV19, the J call TRBJ2-2; TRBD2 aligns across 13 bases. The CDR3 covers 16 residues. Germline assignment: CDR1 LNHDA and CDR2 SQIVND (reference sequence). V lost 8 bases and J lost 3; bases outside the gene matches: 6. CDR3 in DNA: TGTGCCAGTTGGACTAGCGGGAGAATGCACACCGGGGAGCTGTTTTTT. Translation gives CASWTSGRMHTGELFF.

The genes are TRBV6-1 and TRBJ2-7, with 7 positions matching TRBD2. The V gene's germline CDR1 is MNHNS and CDR2 SASEGT. With 7 bases clipped from V and 4 bases from J, the junction kept 4 bases outside the gene matches. The CDR3 is 12 residues long. CDR3: CASTLGGYEQYF. DNA of the CDR3: TGTGCCAGCACTCTGGGGGGGTACGAGCAGTACTTC.